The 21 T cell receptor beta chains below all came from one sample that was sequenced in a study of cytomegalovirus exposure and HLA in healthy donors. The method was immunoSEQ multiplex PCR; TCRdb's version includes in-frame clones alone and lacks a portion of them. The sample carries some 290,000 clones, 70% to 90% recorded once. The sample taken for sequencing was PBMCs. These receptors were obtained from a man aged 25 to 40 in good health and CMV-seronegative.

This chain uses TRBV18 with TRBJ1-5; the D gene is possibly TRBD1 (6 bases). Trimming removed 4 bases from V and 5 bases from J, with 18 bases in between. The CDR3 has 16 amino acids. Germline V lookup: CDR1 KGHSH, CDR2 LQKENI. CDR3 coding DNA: TGTGCCAGCTCACTACAGGGACCCAGCCTGGATCAGCCCCAGCATTTT. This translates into CASSLQGPSLDQPQHF.

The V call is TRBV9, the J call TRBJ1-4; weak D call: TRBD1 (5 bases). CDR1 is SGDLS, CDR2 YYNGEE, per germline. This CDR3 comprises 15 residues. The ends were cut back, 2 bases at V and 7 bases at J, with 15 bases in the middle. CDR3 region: CASSVWQAGGEKLFF. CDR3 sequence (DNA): TGTGCCAGCAGCGTGTGGCAGGCGGGGGGTGAAAAACTGTTTTTT.

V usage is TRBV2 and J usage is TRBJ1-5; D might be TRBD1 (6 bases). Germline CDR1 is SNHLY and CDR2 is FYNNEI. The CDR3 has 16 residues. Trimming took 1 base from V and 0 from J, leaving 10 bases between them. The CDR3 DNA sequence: TGTGCCAGCAGTGAAGAGGGACATTATAGCAATCAGCCCCAGCATTTT. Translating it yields CASSEEGHYSNQPQHF.

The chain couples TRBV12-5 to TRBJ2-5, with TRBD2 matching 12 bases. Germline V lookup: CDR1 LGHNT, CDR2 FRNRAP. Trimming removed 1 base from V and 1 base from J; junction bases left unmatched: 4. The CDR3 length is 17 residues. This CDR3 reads CASGLAWTSGIQETQYF. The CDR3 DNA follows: TGTGCTAGTGGTTTGGCCTGGACTAGCGGGATCCAAGAGACCCAGTACTTC.

The CDR3 DNA reads as TGTGCCAGCAGCTTAGGATACGGTGGCAGGGGGGAAAGTAGCTACACCTTC. Translation: CASSLGYGGRGESSYTF. The V and J genes are TRBV7-9 and TRBJ1-2, with 7 bases identical to TRBD1. The CDR3 is made up of 17 amino acids. Germline lookup yields CDR1 SEHNR and CDR2 FQNEAQ (reference sequence). The V segment lost 1 base and the J segment 9 bases; nucleotides outside the gene matches: 17. Based on the CDR3 plus reference TRBV7-9 and TRBJ1-2, the full variable domain is DTGVSQNPRHKITKRGQNVTFRCDPISEHNRLYWYRQTLGQGPEFLTYFQNEAQLEKSRLLSDRFSAERPKGSFSTLEIQRTEQGDSAMYLCASSLGYGGRGESSYTFGSGTRLTVV.

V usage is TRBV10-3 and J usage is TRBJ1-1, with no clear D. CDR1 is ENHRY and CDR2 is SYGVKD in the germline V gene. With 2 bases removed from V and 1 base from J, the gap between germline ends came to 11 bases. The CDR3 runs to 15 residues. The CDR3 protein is CAISEHSRGNTEAFF. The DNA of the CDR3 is TGTGCCATCAGTGAGCACTCTCGAGGGAACACTGAAGCTTTCTTT.

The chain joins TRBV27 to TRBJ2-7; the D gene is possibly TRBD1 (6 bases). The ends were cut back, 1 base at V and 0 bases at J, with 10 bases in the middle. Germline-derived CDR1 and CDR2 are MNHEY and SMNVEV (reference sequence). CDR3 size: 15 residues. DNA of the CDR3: TGTGCCAGCAGTTTATTAGGACAGAGCTCCTACGAGCAGTACTTC. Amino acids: CASSLLGQSSYEQYF.

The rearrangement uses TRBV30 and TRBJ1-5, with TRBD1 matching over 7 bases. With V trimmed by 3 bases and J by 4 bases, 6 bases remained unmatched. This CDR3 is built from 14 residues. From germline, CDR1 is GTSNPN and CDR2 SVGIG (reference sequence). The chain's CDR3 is CAWRAQGVNQPQHF. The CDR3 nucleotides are TGTGCCTGGAGGGCGCAGGGGGTTAATCAGCCCCAGCATTTT.

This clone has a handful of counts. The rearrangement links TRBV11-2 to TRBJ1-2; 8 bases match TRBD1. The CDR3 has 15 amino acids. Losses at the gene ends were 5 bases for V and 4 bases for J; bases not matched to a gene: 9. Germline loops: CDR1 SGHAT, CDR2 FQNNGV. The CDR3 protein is CASSLSSGQGYGYTF. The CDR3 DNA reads TGTGCCAGCAGCCTCTCTAGTGGACAGGGCTATGGCTACACCTTC.

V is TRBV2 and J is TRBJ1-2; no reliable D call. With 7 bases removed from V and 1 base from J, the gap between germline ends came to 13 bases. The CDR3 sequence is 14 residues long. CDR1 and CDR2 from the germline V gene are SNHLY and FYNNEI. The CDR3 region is CASIGAVLNYGYTF. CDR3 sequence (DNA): TGTGCCAGCATAGGAGCTGTCCTTAACTATGGCTACACCTTC. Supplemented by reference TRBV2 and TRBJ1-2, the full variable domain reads EPEVTQTPSHQVTQMGQEVILRCVPISNHLYFYWYRQILGQKVEFLVSFYNNEISEKSEIFDDQFSVERPDGSNFTLKIRSTKLEDSAMYFCASIGAVLNYGYTFGSGTRLTVV.

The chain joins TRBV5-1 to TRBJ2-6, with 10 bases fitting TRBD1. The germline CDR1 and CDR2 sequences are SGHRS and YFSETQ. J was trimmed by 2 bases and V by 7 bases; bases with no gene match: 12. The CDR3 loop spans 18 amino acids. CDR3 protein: CASFTRTTGGAGANVLTF. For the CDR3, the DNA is TGCGCCAGCTTTACCCGAACGACAGGGGGCGCTGGGGCCAACGTCCTGACTTTC.

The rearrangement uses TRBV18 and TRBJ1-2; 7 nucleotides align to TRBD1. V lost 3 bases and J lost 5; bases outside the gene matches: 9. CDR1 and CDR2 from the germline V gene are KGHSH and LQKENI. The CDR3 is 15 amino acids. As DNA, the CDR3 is TGTGCCAGCTCACCGACAGGGTCCGAATTGTATGGCTACACCTTC. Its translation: CASSPTGSELYGYTF.

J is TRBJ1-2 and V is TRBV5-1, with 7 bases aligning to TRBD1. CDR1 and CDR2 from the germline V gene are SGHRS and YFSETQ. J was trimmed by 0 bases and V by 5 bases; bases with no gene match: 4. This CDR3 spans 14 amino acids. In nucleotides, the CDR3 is TGCGCCAGCAGTTACGACAGGGCTAACTATGGCTACACCTTC. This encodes CASSYDRANYGYTF.

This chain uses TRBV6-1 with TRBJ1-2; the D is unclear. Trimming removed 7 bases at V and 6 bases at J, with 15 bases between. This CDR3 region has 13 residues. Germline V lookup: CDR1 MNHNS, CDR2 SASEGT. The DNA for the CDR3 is TGTGCCAGCAATAGGGAGACATATCATGGCTACACCTTC. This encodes CASNRETYHGYTF.

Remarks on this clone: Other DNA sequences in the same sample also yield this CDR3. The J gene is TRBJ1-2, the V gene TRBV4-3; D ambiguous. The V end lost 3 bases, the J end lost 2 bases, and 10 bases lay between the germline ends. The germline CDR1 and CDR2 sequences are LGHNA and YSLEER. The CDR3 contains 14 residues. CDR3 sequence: CASSQAGGNYGYTF. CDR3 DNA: TGCGCCAGCAGCCAGGCGGGAGGGAACTATGGCTACACCTTC.

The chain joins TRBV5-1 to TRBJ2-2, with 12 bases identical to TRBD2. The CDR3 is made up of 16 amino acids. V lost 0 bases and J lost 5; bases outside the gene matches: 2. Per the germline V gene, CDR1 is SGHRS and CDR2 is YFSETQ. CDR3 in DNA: TGCGCCAGCAGCTTGGGACTAGCGGGGGTTACCGGGGAGCTGTTTTTT. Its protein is CASSLGLAGVTGELFF.

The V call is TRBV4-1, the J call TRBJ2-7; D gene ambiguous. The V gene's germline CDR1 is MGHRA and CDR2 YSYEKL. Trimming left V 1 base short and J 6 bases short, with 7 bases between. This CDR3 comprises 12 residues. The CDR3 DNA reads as TGCGCCAGCAGCCAAGGGTGGCCCGAGCAGTACTTC. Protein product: CASSQGWPEQYF.

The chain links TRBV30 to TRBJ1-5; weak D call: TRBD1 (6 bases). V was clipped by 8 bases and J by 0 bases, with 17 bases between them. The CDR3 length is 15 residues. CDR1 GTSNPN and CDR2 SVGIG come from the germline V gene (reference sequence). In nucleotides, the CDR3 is TGTGCCACAGGAAGAGGGGGTGATAGCAATCAGCCCCAGCATTTT. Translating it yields CATGRGGDSNQPQHF.

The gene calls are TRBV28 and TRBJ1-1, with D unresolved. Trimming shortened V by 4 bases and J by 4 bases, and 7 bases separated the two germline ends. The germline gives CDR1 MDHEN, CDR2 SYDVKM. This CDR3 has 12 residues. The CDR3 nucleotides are TGTGCCAGCAGTTCGCTCGGCACTGAAGCTTTCTTT. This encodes CASSSLGTEAFF.

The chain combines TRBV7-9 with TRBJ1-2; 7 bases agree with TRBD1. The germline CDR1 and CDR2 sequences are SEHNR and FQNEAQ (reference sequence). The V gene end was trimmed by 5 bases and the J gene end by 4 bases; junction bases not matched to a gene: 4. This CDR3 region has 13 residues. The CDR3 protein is CASSQTGFYGYTF. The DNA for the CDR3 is TGTGCCAGCAGCCAGACAGGGTTCTATGGCTACACCTTC.

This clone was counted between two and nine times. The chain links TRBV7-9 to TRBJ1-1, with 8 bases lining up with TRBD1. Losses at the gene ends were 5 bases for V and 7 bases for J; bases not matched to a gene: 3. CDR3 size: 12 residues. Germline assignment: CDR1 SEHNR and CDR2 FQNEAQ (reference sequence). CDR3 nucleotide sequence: TGTGCCAGCAGCCCGGACAGGGTTGAAGCTTTCTTT. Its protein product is CASSPDRVEAFF. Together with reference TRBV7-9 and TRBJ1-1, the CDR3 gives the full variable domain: DTGVSQNPRHKITKRGQNVTFRCDPISEHNRLYWYRQTLGQGPEFLTYFQNEAQLEKSRLLSDRFSAERPKGSFSTLEIQRTEQGDSAMYLCASSPDRVEAFFGQGTRLTVV.